These 25 T cell receptor beta chains originate from one sample sequenced in a study of response to subunit inactivated influenza vaccine. TCRdb fed the RT-PCR reads into MiXCR, producing one record per CDR3 protein. This sample has around 570,000 distinct CDR3 sequences; approximately 7.1% occur once, and the top ten carry over 10%. The sample here was PBMCs from blood, taken less than 25 months after vaccination. Every receptor here comes from a man aged 50 to 69 who received an inactivated influenza vaccine.

This clonotype was seen a handful of times. V is TRBV12-3 or TRBV12-4 and J is TRBJ2-4, with D possibly TRBD1 on 5 matching bases. The CDR3 covers 18 residues. V was shortened by 5 bases and J by 0 bases, with 20 bases between the two germline ends. The chain's CDR3 is CASSQGDIPPPAKNIQYF. CDR3 DNA sequence: TGTGCCAGCAGTCAGGGCGATATACCCCCTCCAGCCAAAAACATTCAGTACTTC.

This clonotype was seen ten or more times. The chain has TRBV4-2 and TRBJ1-1; D is perhaps TRBD1 (5 bases). V lost 4 bases and J 3 bases, leaving 15 bases between the germline ends. CDR1 is LGHNA, CDR2 YNFKEQ, per germline. CDR3 length: 15 amino acids. DNA of the CDR3: TGTGCCAGCAGCCCATCTGCCAGGGAGGACACTGAAGCTTTCTTT. Translation: CASSPSAREDTEAFF.

This clonotype has a handful of counts. The J gene is TRBJ1-6, the V gene TRBV20-1, with D possibly matching TRBD1 (6 bases). The CDR3 is made up of 20 amino acids. V was trimmed by 1 base and J by 1 base, leaving 23 bases between them. The germline V gene has CDR1 DFQATT and CDR2 SNEGSKA (reference sequence). The CDR3 sequence is CSARATYRAETASYNSPLHF. Written as DNA, the CDR3 is TGCAGTGCTAGAGCTACATACAGGGCCGAAACAGCGTCCTATAATTCACCCCTCCACTTT.

The chain carries TRBV21-1 and TRBJ1-5. TRBV21-1 is deemed a pseudogene. This CDR3 is built from 15 residues. The CDR3 DNA follows: TGTGCCAGCAGCAAAGAAGGGTATAGCAATCAGCCCCAGCATTTT. As protein: CASSKEGYSNQPQHF.

In DNA, the CDR3 is TGTGCCAGCAGCCCCGGGACAGGGCGTTCCACTGAAGCTTTCTTT. Encoded protein: CASSPGTGRSTEAFF. The rearrangement links TRBV3-1 to TRBJ1-1; 9 bases are shared with TRBD1. Germline assignment: CDR1 LGHDT and CDR2 YNNKEL (reference sequence). CDR3 length: 15 amino acids. The J segment lost 4 bases and the V segment lost 4 bases, leaving 7 bases of the junction unmatched.

This clonotype came up a few times. The genes are TRBV28 and TRBJ2-1; 12 bases are a match to TRBD2. Looked up from germline, CDR1 is MDHEN and CDR2 is SYDVKM. J lost 7 bases, V lost 2 bases, and 6 bases had no gene match. The CDR3 consists of 16 residues. Written as DNA, the CDR3 is TGTGCCAGCAGTTTAAGACTAGCGGGAGAGGGGAATGAGCAGTTCTTC. Its protein is CASSLRLAGEGNEQFF.

This clonotype was observed at least ten times. V gene TRBV12-3 or TRBV12-4 combines with J gene TRBJ1-3, with no clear D. The V gene lost 5 bases and the J gene lost 8 bases, with 10 bases spanning the gap. This CDR3 is 12 amino acids long. The CDR3 sequence: CASSPGLDTIYF. The CDR3 DNA is TGTGCCAGCAGTCCGGGTTTGGACACCATATATTTT.

In this sample, this clonotype turned up a few times. V gene TRBV20-1 combines with J gene TRBJ2-5; D is tentatively TRBD1 or TRBD2 (6 bases each). This CDR3 is 16 amino acids long. Germline lookup yields CDR1 DFQATT and CDR2 SNEGSKA (reference sequence). Trimming cost V 7 bases and J 5 bases, with 26 bases left between them. The CDR3 spells CSDYHRGRGLLETQYF. CDR3 nucleotides: TGCAGTGACTACCACCGGGGGCGCGGGTTGTTGGAGACCCAGTACTTC.

The chain couples TRBV4-1 to TRBJ2-1, with D possibly matching TRBD2 (7 bases). Germline V gene sequence: CDR1 MGHRA, CDR2 YSYEKL. With 0 bases removed from V and 4 bases from J, the gap between germline ends came to 13 bases. The length of the CDR3 is 16 residues. The CDR3 DNA reads as TGCGCCAGCAGCCAAGATAAGGGGGGGAGGTACAATGAGCAGTTCTTC. The encoded protein is CASSQDKGGRYNEQFF.

On this clonotype itself: One junction end does not reproduce the germline sequence, and a read error may be involved. This chain joins TRBV7-2 and TRBJ1-6, with D hard to call. Germline CDR1 reads SGHTA; CDR2 reads FQGNSA. This CDR3 comprises 15 residues. CDR3 amino acids: CASSLRQWGNSPRHF. CDR3 DNA: TGTGCCAGCAGCTTAAGGCAGTGGGGTAATTCACCCCGCCACTTT.

V gene TRBV4-1 combines with J gene TRBJ2-1; no clear D. The CDR3 is made up of 13 amino acids. Trimming removed 3 bases from V and 6 bases from J, with 9 bases in between. Germline V lookup: CDR1 MGHRA, CDR2 YSYEKL. The CDR3 DNA follows: TGCGCCAGCAGCCAGTTAGAGATCAATGAGCAGTTCTTC. It yields the protein CASSQLEINEQFF.

The gene calls are TRBV12-3 or TRBV12-4 and TRBJ1-1; TRBD1 is a possible D gene (6 bases). The ends were cut back, 10 bases at V and 4 bases at J, with 31 bases in the middle. This CDR3 region has 18 residues. CDR3 amino acids: CATEIKGPGHQRSTEAFF. The CDR3 DNA sequence: TGTGCCACCGAAATCAAAGGACCGGGACACCAACGTAGCACTGAAGCTTTCTTT.

This clonotype has a handful of counts. The rearrangement uses TRBV20-1 and TRBJ2-1; D is undetermined. Germline V CDR1 and CDR2: DFQATT, SNEGSKA (reference sequence). V lost 3 bases, J lost 7 bases, and 10 bases lay in between. The CDR3 consists of 12 residues. The CDR3 bases are TGCAGTGCTAGTCGGATGGAAAATGAGCAGTTCTTC. Translation gives CSASRMENEQFF.

The V call is TRBV14, the J call TRBJ2-1; TRBD2 might be the D (6 bases). The CDR3 is made up of 16 amino acids. V was clipped by 2 bases and J by 7 bases, with 18 bases between them. Germline assignment: CDR1 SGHDN and CDR2 FVKESK. CDR3 sequence (DNA): TGTGCCAGCAGCCAACTTTCGGAGGGAACCGGGAATGAGCAGTTCTTC. Translating it yields CASSQLSEGTGNEQFF.

The gene calls are TRBV29-1 and TRBJ2-7; TRBD2 aligns across 8 bases. The CDR3 is 14 residues long. The V and J ends lost 5 bases and 5 bases, in that order; junction bases with no gene match: 11. The germline gives CDR1 SQVTM, CDR2 ANQGSEA. In DNA, the CDR3 is TGCAGCGTTTTCCGGGAGGGGCGTCAGCACGAGCAGTACTTC. Translated, it gives CSVFREGRQHEQYF.

This clonotype came up many times. This sequence joins TRBV12-3 or TRBV12-4 and TRBJ2-5, with D perhaps assigned TRBD1 or TRBD2 (6 bases each). Trimming took 4 bases from V and 8 from J, leaving 17 bases between them. This CDR3 is 14 amino acids long. CDR3: CASSSGLPGDTQYF. As DNA, the CDR3 is TGTGCCAGCAGTTCAGGACTACCAGGGGATACCCAGTACTTC.

There are a few counts of this clonotype. This chain links TRBV6-5 with TRBJ2-7; the match to TRBD2 covers 7 bases. V lost 4 bases and J lost 3; bases outside the gene matches: 15. Germline V CDR1 and CDR2: MNHEY, SVGAGI. The CDR3 totals 17 residues. The CDR3: CASSSLHASGEHYEQYF. The CDR3 DNA sequence: TGTGCCAGCAGTTCACTCCACGCAAGCGGGGAACACTACGAGCAGTACTTC.

This clonotype turned up a few times. The chain carries TRBV5-5 and TRBJ1-6, with 7 bases lining up with TRBD1. The CDR3 is made up of 16 amino acids. Germline V gene data show CDR1 as SGHKS and CDR2 as YYEKEE (reference sequence). The V and J ends lost 2 bases and 10 bases, in that order; junction bases with no gene match: 12. The CDR3, as DNA: TGTGCCAGCAGCTTATGGCCCGGGACAGCGTACTCACCCCTCCACTTT. Its translation: CASSLWPGTAYSPLHF.

CDR3 nucleotide sequence: TGTGCCACCACCCTTCGGGCAGAGACCCAGTACTTC. Its protein is CATTLRAETQYF. This chain connects TRBV24-1 to TRBJ2-5; D gene ambiguous. The CDR3 has 12 residues. V lost 8 bases to trimming and J lost 4 bases, with 10 bases between them. CDR1 and CDR2 (germline): KGHDR, SFDVKD.

This clonotype was picked up a small number of times. This chain uses TRBV10-3 with TRBJ2-3, with 14 bases fitting TRBD2. This CDR3 region has 17 residues. Trimming at V came to 5 bases and at J to 5 bases, leaving 9 bases not matched to a gene. Germline V CDR1 and CDR2: ENHRY, SYGVKD. The CDR3 here is CAISRQGTSGSGDTQYF. The CDR3 bases are TGTGCCATCAGTCGACAAGGGACTAGCGGGAGTGGAGATACGCAGTATTTT.

This clonotype appeared many times. The chain links TRBV15 to TRBJ2-1, with 8 bases identical to TRBD2. The J segment lost 6 bases and the V segment lost 0 bases, leaving 7 bases of the junction unmatched. CDR1 and CDR2 from the germline V gene are LNHNV and YYDKDF (reference sequence). This CDR3 contains 16 residues. The CDR3 loop reads CATSREVAGGLNEQFF. In nucleotides, the CDR3 is TGTGCCACCAGCAGAGAAGTGGCGGGGGGACTCAATGAGCAGTTCTTC.

This clonotype showed up many times. This chain uses TRBV12-3 or TRBV12-4 with TRBJ2-1, with D possibly TRBD1 on 6 matching bases. The V end lost 6 bases, the J end lost 7 bases, and 10 bases lay between the germline ends. The CDR3 contains 12 residues. This chain's CDR3 is CASRQGLNEQFF. The DNA of the CDR3 is TGTGCCAGCAGACAGGGTCTTAATGAGCAGTTCTTC.

In its sample, this clonotype was seen many times. This rearrangement joins TRBV12-3 or TRBV12-4 to TRBJ2-7, with D hard to call. Trimming removed 6 bases at V and 3 bases at J, with 18 bases between. The CDR3 totals 15 residues. The CDR3 nucleotides are TGTGCCAGCAGCCCTTTTTTGGGCCAGAGCTACGAGCAGTACTTC. It codes for CASSPFLGQSYEQYF.

In the case of this clonotype: With a much larger clone just one base away, this may be a read error. The chain has TRBV9 and TRBJ2-1, with 9 bases lining up with TRBD1. Germline V gene data show CDR1 as SGDLS and CDR2 as YYNGEE. Trimming took 0 bases from V and 6 from J; bases not matched to a gene: 4. The CDR3 consists of 15 residues. CDR3 residues: CASSVEQGAFNEQFF. CDR3 sequence (DNA): TGTGCCAGCAGCGTAGAACAGGGGGCCTTCAATGAGCAGTTCTTC.

This rearrangement joins TRBV7-2 to TRBJ1-4; 9 nucleotides align to TRBD1. The trim removed 6 bases at V and 7 bases at J, leaving 9 bases unmatched. Germline V gene sequence: CDR1 SGHTA, CDR2 FQGNSA. The CDR3 has 15 residues. CDR3 in DNA: TGTGCCAGCAGAAGGGACAGGGAAATGAGTGAAAAACTGTTTTTT. Its translation is CASRRDREMSEKLFF.